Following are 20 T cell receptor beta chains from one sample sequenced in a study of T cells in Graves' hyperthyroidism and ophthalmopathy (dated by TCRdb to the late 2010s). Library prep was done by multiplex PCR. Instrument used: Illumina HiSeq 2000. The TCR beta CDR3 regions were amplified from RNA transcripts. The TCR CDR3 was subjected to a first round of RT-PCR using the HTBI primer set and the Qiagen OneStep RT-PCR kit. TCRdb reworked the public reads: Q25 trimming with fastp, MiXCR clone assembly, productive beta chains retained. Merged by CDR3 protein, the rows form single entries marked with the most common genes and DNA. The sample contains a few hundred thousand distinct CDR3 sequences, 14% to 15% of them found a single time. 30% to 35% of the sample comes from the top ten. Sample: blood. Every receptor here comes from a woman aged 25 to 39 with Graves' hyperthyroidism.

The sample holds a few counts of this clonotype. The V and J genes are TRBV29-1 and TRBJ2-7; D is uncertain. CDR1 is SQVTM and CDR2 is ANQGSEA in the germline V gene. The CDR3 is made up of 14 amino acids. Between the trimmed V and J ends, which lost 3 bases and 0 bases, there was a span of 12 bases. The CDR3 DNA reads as TGCAGCGTTGATGGCGCCTCGAGCTCCTACGAGCAGTACTTC. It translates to CSVDGASSSYEQYF.

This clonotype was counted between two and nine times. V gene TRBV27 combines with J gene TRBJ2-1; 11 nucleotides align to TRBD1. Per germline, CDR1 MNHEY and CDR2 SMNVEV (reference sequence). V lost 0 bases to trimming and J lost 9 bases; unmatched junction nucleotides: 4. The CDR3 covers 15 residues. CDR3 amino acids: CASSLSWTGGTEQFF. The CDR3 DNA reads TGTGCCAGCAGTTTATCTTGGACAGGGGGCACTGAGCAGTTCTTC.

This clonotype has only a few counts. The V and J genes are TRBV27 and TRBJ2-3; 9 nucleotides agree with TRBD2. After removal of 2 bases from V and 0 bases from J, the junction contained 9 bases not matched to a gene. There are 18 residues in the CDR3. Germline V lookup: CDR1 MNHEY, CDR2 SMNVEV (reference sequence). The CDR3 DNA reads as TGTGCCAGCAGTTTACAACTAGCGGGCCGAGATAGCACAGATACGCAGTATTTT. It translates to CASSLQLAGRDSTDTQYF.

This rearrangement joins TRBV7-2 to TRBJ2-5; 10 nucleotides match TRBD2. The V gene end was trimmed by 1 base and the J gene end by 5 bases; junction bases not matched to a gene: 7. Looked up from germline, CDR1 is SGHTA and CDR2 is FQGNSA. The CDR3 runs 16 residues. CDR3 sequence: CASSLVPAGGPETQYF. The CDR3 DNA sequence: TGTGCCAGCAGCTTAGTTCCAGCGGGAGGGCCGGAGACCCAGTACTTC.

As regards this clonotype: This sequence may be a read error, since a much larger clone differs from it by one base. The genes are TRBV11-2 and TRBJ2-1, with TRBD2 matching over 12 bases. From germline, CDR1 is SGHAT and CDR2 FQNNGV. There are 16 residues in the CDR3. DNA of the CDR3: TGTGCCAGCAGCGACTGGACTAGCGGGATAGGGGATGAGCAGCTCTTC. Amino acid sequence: CASSDWTSGIGDEQLF. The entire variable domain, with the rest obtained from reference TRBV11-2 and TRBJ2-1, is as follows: EAGVAQSPRYKIIEKRQSVAFWCNPISGHATLYWYQQILGQGPKLLIQFQNNGVVDDSQLPKDRFSAERLKGVDSTLKIQPAKLEDSAVYLCASSDWTSGIGDEQLFGPGTRLTVL.

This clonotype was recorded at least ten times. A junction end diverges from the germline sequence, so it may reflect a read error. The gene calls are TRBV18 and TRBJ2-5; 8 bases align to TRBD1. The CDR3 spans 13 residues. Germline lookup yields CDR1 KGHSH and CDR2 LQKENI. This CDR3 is CASSPPSRDRCNF. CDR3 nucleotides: TGTGCCAGCTCACCTCCCTCCCGGGACAGGTGCAACTTC. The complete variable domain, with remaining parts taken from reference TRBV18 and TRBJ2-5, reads NAGVMQNPRHLVRRRGQEARLRCSPMKGHSHVYWYRQLPEEGLKFMVYLQKENIIDESGMPKERFSAEFPKEGPSILRIQQVVRGDSAAYFCASSPPSRDRCNFGPGTRLLVL.

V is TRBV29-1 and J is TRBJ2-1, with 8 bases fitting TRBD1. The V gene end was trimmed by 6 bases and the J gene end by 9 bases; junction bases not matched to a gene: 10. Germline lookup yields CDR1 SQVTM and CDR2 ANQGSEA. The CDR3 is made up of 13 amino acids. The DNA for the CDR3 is TGCAGCGTCGAACACGGACAGGGCACTGAGCAGTTCTTC. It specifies CSVEHGQGTEQFF.

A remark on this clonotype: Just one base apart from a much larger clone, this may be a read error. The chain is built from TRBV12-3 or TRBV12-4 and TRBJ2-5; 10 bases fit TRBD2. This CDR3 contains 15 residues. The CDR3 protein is CASNTGTSDQDTQYF. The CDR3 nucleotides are TGTGCCAGCAATACCGGGACTAGCGATCAAGATACCCAGTACTTC.

CDR3 loop: CASSPRLGTDTQYF. CDR3 DNA sequence: TGTGCCAGCAGCCCCCGTTTAGGCACAGATACGCAGTATTTT. The rearrangement links TRBV3-1 to TRBJ2-3; unclear D gene. Deletions cut 4 bases from V and 1 base from J, with 9 bases between. Germline CDR1 reads LGHDT; CDR2 reads YNNKEL (reference sequence). The CDR3 extends over 14 amino acids.

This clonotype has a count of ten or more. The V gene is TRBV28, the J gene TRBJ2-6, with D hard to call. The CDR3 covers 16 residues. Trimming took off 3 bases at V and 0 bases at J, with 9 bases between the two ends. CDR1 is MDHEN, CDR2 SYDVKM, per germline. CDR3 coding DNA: TGTGCCAGCAGTTTCTACATACTCTCTGGGGCCAACGTCCTGACTTTC. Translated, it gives CASSFYILSGANVLTF.

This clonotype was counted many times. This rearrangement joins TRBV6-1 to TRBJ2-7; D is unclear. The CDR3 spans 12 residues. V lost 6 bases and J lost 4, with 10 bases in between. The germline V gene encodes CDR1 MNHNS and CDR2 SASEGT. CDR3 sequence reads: CASRTLGYEQYF. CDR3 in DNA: TGTGCCAGCAGGACTCTCGGATACGAGCAGTACTTC.

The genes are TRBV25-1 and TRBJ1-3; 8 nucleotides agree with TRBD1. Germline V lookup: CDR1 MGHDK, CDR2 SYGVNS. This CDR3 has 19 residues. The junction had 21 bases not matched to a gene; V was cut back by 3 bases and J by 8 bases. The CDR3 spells CASSDFPAPGQERGHTIYF. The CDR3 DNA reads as TGTGCCAGCAGTGATTTTCCAGCGCCGGGACAGGAGCGGGGACACACCATATATTTT. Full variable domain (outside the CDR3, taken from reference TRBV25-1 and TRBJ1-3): EADIYQTPRYLVIGTGKKITLECSQTMGHDKMYWYQQDPGMELHLIHYSYGVNSTEKGDLSSESTVSRIRTEHFPLTLESARPSHTSQYLCASSDFPAPGQERGHTIYFGEGSWLTVV.

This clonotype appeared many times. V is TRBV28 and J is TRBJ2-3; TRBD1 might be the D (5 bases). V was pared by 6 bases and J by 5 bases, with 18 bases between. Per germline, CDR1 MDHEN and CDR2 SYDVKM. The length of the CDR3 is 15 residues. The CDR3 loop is CASSPRQPSEDTQYF. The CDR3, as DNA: TGTGCCAGCAGCCCTCGACAGCCCTCGGAAGATACGCAGTATTTT.

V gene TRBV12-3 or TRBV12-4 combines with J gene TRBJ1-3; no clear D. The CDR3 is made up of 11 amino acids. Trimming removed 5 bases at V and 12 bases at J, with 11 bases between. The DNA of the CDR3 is TGTGCCAGCAGTCCCCGAGTAGGCATATATTTT. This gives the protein CASSPRVGIYF.

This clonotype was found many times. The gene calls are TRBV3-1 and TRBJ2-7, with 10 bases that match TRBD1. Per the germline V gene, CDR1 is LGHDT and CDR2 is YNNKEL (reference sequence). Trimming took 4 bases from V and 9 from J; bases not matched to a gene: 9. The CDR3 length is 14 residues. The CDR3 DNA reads TGTGCCAGCAGCCTTATTGGACAGGGGGGTGGGCAGTACTTC. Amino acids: CASSLIGQGGGQYF.

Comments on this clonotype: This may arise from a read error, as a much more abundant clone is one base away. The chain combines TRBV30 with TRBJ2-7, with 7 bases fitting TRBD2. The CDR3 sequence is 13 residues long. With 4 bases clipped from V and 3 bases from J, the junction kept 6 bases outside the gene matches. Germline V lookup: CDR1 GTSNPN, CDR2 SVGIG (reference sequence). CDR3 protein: CAWTWGGGYEQYF. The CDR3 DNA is TGTGCCTGGACCTGGGGGGGGGGCTACGAGCAGTACTTC.

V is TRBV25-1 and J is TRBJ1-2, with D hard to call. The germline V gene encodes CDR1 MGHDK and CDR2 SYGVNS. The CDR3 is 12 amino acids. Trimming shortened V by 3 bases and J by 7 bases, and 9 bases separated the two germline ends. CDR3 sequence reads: CASSEEGPGYTF. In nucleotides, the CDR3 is TGTGCCAGCAGTGAGGAGGGTCCTGGCTACACCTTC.

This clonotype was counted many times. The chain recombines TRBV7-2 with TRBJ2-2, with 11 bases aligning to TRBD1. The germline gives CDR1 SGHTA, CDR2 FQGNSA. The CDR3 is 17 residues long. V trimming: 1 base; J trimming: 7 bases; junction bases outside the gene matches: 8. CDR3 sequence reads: CASSLVAGQGARGELFF. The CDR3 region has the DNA TGTGCCAGCAGCTTAGTGGCAGGACAGGGGGCGCGCGGGGAGCTGTTTTTT.

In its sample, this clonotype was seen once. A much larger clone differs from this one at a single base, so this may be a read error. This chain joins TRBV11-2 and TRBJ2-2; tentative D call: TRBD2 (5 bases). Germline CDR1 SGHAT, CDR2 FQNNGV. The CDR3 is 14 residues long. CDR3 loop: CASNPIRNTGELVF. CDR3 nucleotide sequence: TGTGCCAGCAACCCCATCCGGAACACCGGGGAGCTGGTTTTT.

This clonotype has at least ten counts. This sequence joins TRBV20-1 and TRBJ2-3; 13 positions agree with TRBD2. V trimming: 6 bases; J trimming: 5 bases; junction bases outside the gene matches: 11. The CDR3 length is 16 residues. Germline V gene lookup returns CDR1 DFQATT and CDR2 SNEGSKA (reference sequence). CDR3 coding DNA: TGCAGTGCCCACGGACTAGCGGGAGCCTCAGGAGATACGCAGTATTTT. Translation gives CSAHGLAGASGDTQYF.